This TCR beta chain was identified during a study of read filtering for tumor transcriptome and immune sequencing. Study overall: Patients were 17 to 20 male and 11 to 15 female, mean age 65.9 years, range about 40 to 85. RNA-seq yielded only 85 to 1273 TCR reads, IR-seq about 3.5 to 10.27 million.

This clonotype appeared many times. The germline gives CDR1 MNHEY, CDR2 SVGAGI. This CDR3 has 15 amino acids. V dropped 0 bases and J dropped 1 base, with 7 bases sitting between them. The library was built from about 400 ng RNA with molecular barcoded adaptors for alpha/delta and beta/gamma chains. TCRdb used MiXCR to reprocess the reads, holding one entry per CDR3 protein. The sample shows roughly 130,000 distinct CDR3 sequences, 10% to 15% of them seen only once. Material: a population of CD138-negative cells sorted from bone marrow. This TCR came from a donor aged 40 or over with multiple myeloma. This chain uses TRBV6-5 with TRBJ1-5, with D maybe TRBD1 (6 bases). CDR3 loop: CASSYSRGSNQPQHF. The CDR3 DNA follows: TGTGCCAGCAGTTACTCGAGGGGGAGCAATCAGCCCCAGCATTTT.